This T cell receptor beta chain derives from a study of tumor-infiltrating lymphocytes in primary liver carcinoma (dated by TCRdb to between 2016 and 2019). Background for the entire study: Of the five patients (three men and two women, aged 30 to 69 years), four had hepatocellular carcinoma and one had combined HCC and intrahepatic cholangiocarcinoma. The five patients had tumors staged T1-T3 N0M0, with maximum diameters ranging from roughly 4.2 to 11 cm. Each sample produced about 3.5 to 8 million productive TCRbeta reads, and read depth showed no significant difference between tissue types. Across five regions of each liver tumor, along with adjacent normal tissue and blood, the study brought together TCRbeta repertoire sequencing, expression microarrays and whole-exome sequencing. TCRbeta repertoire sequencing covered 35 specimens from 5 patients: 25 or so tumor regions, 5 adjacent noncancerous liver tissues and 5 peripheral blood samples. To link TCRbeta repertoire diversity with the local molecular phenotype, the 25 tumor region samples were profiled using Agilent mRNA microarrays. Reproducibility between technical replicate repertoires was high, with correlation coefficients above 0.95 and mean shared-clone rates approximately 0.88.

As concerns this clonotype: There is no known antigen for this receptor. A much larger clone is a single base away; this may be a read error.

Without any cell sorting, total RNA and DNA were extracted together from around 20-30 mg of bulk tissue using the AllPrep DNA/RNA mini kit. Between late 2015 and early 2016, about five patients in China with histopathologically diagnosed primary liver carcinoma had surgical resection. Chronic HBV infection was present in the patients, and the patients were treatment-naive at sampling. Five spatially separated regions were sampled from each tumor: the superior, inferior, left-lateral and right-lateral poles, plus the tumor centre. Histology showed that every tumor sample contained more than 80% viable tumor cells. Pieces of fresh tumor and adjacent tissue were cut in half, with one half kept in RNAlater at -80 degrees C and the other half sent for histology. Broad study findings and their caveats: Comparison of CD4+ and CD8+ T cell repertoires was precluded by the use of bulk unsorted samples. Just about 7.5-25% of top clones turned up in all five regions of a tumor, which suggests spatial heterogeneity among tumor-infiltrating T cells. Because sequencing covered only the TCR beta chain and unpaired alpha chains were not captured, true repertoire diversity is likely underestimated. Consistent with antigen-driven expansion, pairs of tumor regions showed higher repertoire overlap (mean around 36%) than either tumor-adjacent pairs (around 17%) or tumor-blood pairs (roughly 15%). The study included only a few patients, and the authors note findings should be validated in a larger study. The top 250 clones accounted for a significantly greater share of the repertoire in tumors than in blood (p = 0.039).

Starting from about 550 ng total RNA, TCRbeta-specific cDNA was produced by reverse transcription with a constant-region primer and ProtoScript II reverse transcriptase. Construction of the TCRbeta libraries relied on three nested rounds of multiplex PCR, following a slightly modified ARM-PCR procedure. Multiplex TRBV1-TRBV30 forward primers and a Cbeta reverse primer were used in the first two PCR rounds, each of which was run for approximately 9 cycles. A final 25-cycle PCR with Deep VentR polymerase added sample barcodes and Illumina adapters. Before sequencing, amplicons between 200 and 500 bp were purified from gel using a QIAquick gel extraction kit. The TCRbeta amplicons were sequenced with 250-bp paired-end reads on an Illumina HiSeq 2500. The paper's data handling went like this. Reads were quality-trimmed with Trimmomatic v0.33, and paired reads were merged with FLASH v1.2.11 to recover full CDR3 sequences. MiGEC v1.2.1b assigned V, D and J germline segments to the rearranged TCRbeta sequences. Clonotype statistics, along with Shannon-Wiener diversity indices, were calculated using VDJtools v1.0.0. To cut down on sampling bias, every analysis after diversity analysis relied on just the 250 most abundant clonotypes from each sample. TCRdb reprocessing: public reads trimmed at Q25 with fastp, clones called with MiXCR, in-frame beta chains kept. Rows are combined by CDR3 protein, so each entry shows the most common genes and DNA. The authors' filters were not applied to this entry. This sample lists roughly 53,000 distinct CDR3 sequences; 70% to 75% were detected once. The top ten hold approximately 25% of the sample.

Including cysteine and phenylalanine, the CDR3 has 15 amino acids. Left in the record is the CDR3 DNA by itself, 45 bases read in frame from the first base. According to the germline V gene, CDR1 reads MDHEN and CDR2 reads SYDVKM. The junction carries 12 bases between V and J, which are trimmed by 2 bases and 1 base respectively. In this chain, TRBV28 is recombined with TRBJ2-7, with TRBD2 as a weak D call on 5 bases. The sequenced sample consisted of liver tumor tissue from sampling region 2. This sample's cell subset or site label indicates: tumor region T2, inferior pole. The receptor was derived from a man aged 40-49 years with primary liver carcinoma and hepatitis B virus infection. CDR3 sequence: CASSLEDSGSYEQYF. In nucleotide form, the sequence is TGTGCCAGCAGTTTAGAGGATTCGGGATCCTACGAGCAGTACTTC. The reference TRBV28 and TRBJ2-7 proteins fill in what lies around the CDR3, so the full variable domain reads DVKVTQSSRYLVKRTGEKVFLECVQDMDHENMFWYRQDPGLGLRLIYFSYDVKMKEKGDIPEGYSVSREKKERFSLILESASTNQTSMYLCASSLEDSGSYEQYFGPGTRLTVT.